This TCR beta chain is drawn from a study of cytomegalovirus exposure and HLA in healthy donors. The CDR3 totals 13 residues. From germline, CDR1 is MGHRA and CDR2 YSYEKL. The V gene lost 3 bases and the J gene lost 10 bases, with 13 bases spanning the gap. Both 60 Vbeta primers and 13 Jbeta primers went into the PCR. Method: immunoSEQ multiplex PCR; TCRdb's copy keeps in-frame clones and lacks some. This table holds 80,000 to 100,000 clones, roughly 81% found once. Regarding the study as a whole: TCR beta chain V- and J-gene trimming was linked, in a later analysis, to a missense variant in DCLRE1C.

As concerns this clone: The antigen remains undetermined.

V and J are TRBV4-1 and TRBJ2-1; TRBD1 is a possible D gene (5 bases). This receptor was taken from a man aged 35 to 55 in good health and CMV-seronegative. Sequenced material: PBMCs. The CDR3 is CASSQYQGWEQFF. In nucleotides, the CDR3 is TGCGCCAGCAGCCAGTATCAGGGTTGGGAGCAGTTCTTC.